The 21 T cell receptor beta chains below all came from one sample that was sequenced in a study of shared clonotypes between healthy human individuals. Cells designated naive CD8 were CD45RO-negative and were positively selected for CCR7, with terminally differentiated effector memory CD45RA+ cells excluded. Generated by immunoSEQ multiplex PCR, the TCRdb table keeps only in-frame clones and is missing some. This sample has almost 700,000 clones; 90% to 95% occur once, and the top ten carry about 24%. The sequencing sample was made of naive CD8+ T cells sorted from blood. These TCRs come from a man in his thirties or forties in good health.

The J gene is TRBJ2-7, the V gene TRBV7-8; D is unresolved. Germline-derived CDR1 and CDR2 are SGHVS and FQNEAQ. The V end lost 1 base, the J end lost 3 bases, and 13 bases lay between the germline ends. The CDR3 contains 15 residues. The CDR3 DNA is TGTGCCAGCAGCTTAGTGACCCGAACCAACTACGAGCAGTACTTC. Translation: CASSLVTRTNYEQYF.

This clone was observed once. The gene calls are TRBV5-4 and TRBJ2-5, with a weak D call TRBD2 (5 bases). This CDR3 spans 14 amino acids. Trimming pared 4 bases from V and 2 bases from J, leaving 12 bases between. Germline lookup yields CDR1 SGHNT and CDR2 YYREEE (reference sequence). CDR3 in amino acids: CASSPGLAQETQYF. In DNA form, the CDR3 reads TGTGCCAGCAGCCCCGGACTCGCACAAGAGACCCAGTACTTC. Full variable domain (remainder filled in from reference TRBV5-4 and TRBJ2-5): ETGVTQSPTHLIKTRGQQVTLRCSSQSGHNTVSWYQQALGQGPQFIFQYYREEENGRGNFPPRFSGLQFPNYSSELNVNALELDDSALYLCASSPGLAQETQYFGPGTRLLVL.

This chain joins TRBV9 and TRBJ1-2, with D hard to call. CDR3 length equals 12 residues. Trimming left V 0 bases short and J 4 bases short, with 4 bases between. Germline V lookup: CDR1 SGDLS, CDR2 YYNGEE. The CDR3 reads CASSVGVYGYTF. The CDR3 DNA sequence: TGTGCCAGCAGCGTAGGGGTCTATGGCTACACCTTC.

The chain couples TRBV7-9 to TRBJ2-7, with D perhaps matching TRBD1 or TRBD2 (5 bases each). The ends were cut back, 5 bases at V and 4 bases at J, with 18 bases in the middle. The length of the CDR3 is 15 residues. The germline V gene encodes CDR1 SEHNR and CDR2 FQNEAQ (reference sequence). CDR3 protein: CASSPPMGERYEQYF. The CDR3 nucleotides read TGTGCCAGCAGCCCCCCTATGGGGGAGAGATACGAGCAGTACTTC. Filled out from reference TRBV7-9 and TRBJ2-7, the complete variable domain reads DTGVSQNPRHKITKRGQNVTFRCDPISEHNRLYWYRQTLGQGPEFLTYFQNEAQLEKSRLLSDRFSAERPKGSFSTLEIQRTEQGDSAMYLCASSPPMGERYEQYFGPGTRLTVT.

This clone came up a few times. The chain links TRBV7-6 to TRBJ2-7, with 10 bases that match TRBD2. This CDR3 is 15 amino acids long. From germline, CDR1 is SGHVS and CDR2 FNYEAQ. J lost 3 bases, V lost 5 bases, and 7 bases had no gene match. This CDR3 reads CASSLLAGENYEQYF. The DNA for the CDR3 is TGTGCCAGCAGCCTCCTAGCGGGGGAAAACTACGAGCAGTACTTC. The full variable domain, with the rest looked up from reference TRBV7-6 and TRBJ2-7, is GAGVSQSPRYKVTKRGQDVALRCDPISGHVSLYWYRQALGQGPEFLTYFNYEAQQDKSGLPNDRFSAERPEGSISTLTIQRTEQRDSAMYRCASSLLAGENYEQYFGPGTRLTVT.

V is TRBV25-1 and J is TRBJ1-4; 8 nucleotides line up with TRBD1. The CDR3 runs 15 residues. V trimming: 5 bases; J trimming: 4 bases; junction bases outside the gene matches: 6. Germline CDR1 MGHDK, CDR2 SYGVNS. DNA of the CDR3: TGTGCCAGCAGTTATCACAGGGGGGGTAATGAAAAACTGTTTTTT. This gives the protein CASSYHRGGNEKLFF.

V usage is TRBV19 and J usage is TRBJ2-1, with D possibly called TRBD1 or TRBD2 (5 bases each). V gave up 5 bases and J gave up 0 bases, with 11 bases separating them. The CDR3 contains 15 residues. Germline V gene sequence: CDR1 LNHDA, CDR2 SQIVND (reference sequence). The chain's CDR3 is CASSLGPLSYNEQFF. In nucleotides, the CDR3 is TGTGCCAGTAGTTTGGGACCCCTCTCCTACAATGAGCAGTTCTTC.

This chain uses TRBV7-9 with TRBJ1-3; TRBD1 matches at 8 bases. Germline values: CDR1 SEHNR, CDR2 FQNEAQ (reference sequence). V shed 5 bases and J 3 bases; nucleotides not matched to a gene: 12. The CDR3 length is 17 residues. CDR3 sequence reads: CASSATGTGGFGNTIYF. CDR3 DNA sequence: TGTGCCAGCAGCGCCACCGGGACAGGAGGATTTGGAAACACCATATATTTT.

This clone is a singleton in its sample. This sequence joins TRBV5-6 and TRBJ1-5; maybe TRBD1 (5 bases). Trimming stripped 0 bases from V and 8 bases from J, with 21 bases between. The CDR3 is made up of 17 amino acids. Germline V gives CDR1 SGHDT, CDR2 YYEEEE. CDR3 amino acids: CASSLGGGDSPGEPQHF. Here the CDR3 DNA reads TGTGCCAGCAGCTTGGGAGGTGGTGACAGTCCGGGTGAGCCCCAGCATTTT. The full variable domain, rest sourced from reference TRBV5-6 and TRBJ1-5, is DAGVTQSPTHLIKTRGQQVTLRCSPKSGHDTVSWYQQALGQGPQFIFQYYEEEERQRGNFPDRFSGHQFPNYSSELNVNALLLGDSALYLCASSLGGGDSPGEPQHFGDGTRLSIL.

This chain connects TRBV6-1 to TRBJ2-1, with D possibly TRBD2 on 5 matching bases. Germline CDR1 and CDR2: MNHNS and SASEGT. The CDR3 sequence is 15 residues long. Trimming shortened V by 10 bases and J by 1 base, and 17 bases separated the two germline ends. CDR3: CATPRYPGSYNEQFF. CDR3 DNA: TGTGCCACCCCTCGGTACCCGGGATCCTACAATGAGCAGTTCTTC.

This clone was seen just once. V usage is TRBV4-2 and J usage is TRBJ2-3, with 15 bases matching TRBD2. Per germline, CDR1 LGHNA and CDR2 YNFKEQ. V lost 1 base and J lost 5; bases outside the gene matches: 10. The CDR3 sequence is 19 residues long. DNA for the CDR3: TGTGCCAGCAGCCAAGTCCATGGACTAGCGGGAGGGCCGCAAGATACGCAGTATTTT. Amino acids: CASSQVHGLAGGPQDTQYF.

This sequence joins TRBV7-9 and TRBJ1-1, with D uncertain. This CDR3 spans 14 amino acids. V lost 2 bases and J lost 0, with 7 bases in between. CDR1 is SEHNR, CDR2 FQNEAQ, per germline (reference sequence). CDR3 DNA: TGTGCCAGCAGCTTATTCGGGATGAACACTGAAGCTTTCTTT. It specifies CASSLFGMNTEAFF.

This chain uses TRBV4-1 with TRBJ2-3; D unresolved. The CDR3 has 16 residues. V was shortened by 1 base and J by 0 bases, with 11 bases between the two germline ends. The germline gives CDR1 MGHRA, CDR2 YSYEKL. The DNA for the CDR3 is TGCGCCAGCAGCCAAGGAACCCTTCCTAGCACAGATACGCAGTATTTT. Its protein is CASSQGTLPSTDTQYF.

This chain links TRBV28 with TRBJ2-7; a weak D match, TRBD1 (6 bases). The germline CDR1 and CDR2 sequences are MDHEN and SYDVKM. Trimming stripped 6 bases from V and 0 bases from J, with 9 bases between. There are 13 residues in the CDR3. The chain's CDR3 is CASSGQISYEQYF. The CDR3 coding sequence is TGTGCCAGCAGCGGACAGATCTCCTACGAGCAGTACTTC.

The V call is TRBV4-1, the J call TRBJ2-3; D remains unclear. Trimming stripped 3 bases from V and 0 bases from J, with 4 bases between. Looked up from germline, CDR1 is MGHRA and CDR2 is YSYEKL. The CDR3 spans 13 residues. The CDR3 coding sequence is TGCGCCAGCAGCCAGATCAGCACAGATACGCAGTATTTT. Protein product: CASSQISTDTQYF.

J is TRBJ2-3 and V is TRBV11-2, with D possibly being TRBD2 (6 bases). The germline V gene has CDR1 SGHAT and CDR2 FQNNGV. The CDR3 totals 14 residues. Trimming pared 8 bases from V and 3 bases from J, leaving 15 bases between. CDR3 sequence reads: CASLGGTLTDTQYF. Written as DNA, the CDR3 is TGTGCCAGCTTGGGCGGGACCCTTACAGATACGCAGTATTTT.

V usage is TRBV25-1 and J usage is TRBJ2-7; D might be TRBD1 (6 bases). V was shortened by 4 bases and J by 5 bases, with 21 bases between the two germline ends. CDR1 and CDR2 (germline): MGHDK, SYGVNS. The CDR3 totals 16 residues. The DNA for the CDR3 is TGTGCCAGCAGTGGGTCCGTGGCAGGGGTGAGCGACGAGCAGTACTTC. It encodes CASSGSVAGVSDEQYF.

J is TRBJ2-1 and V is TRBV7-9; D unclear. V was trimmed by 3 bases and J by 10 bases, leaving 7 bases between them. Germline assignment: CDR1 SEHNR and CDR2 FQNEAQ (reference sequence). The length of the CDR3 is 11 residues. In DNA form, the CDR3 reads TGTGCCAGCAGCTTGTCCGCGGAGCAGTTCTTC. Residues: CASSLSAEQFF.

The gene calls are TRBV27 and TRBJ1-1; a possible D gene is TRBD1 (6 bases). CDR1 is MNHEY, CDR2 SMNVEV, per germline (reference sequence). The CDR3 length is 12 residues. The ends were cut back, 4 bases at V and 6 bases at J, with 9 bases in the middle. CDR3 residues: CASSSGAAEAFF. The CDR3, as DNA: TGTGCCAGCAGTTCAGGGGCCGCTGAAGCTTTCTTT.

The chain is built from TRBV27 and TRBJ2-7, with 9 nucleotides matching TRBD2. The CDR3 runs 13 residues. Trimming took 7 bases from V and 6 from J; bases not matched to a gene: 7. Germline V CDR1 and CDR2: MNHEY, SMNVEV (reference sequence). The CDR3 sequence: CASKAGGPREQYF. The CDR3 nucleotides read TGTGCCAGCAAGGCGGGAGGGCCACGCGAGCAGTACTTC.

The rearrangement joins TRBV7-6 to TRBJ2-2; no clear D gene. V lost 10 bases and J lost 5, with 20 bases in between. This CDR3 contains 15 residues. Looked up from germline, CDR1 is SGHVS and CDR2 is FNYEAQ. Here the CDR3 DNA reads TGTGCCACGACGAAGAGACATGGGATGACCGGGGAGCTGTTTTTT. This gives the protein CATTKRHGMTGELFF.